Following are 12 T cell receptor beta chains from one sample sequenced in a study of graft-versus-host responses after intestinal transplantation. TCRdb keeps only in-frame clones here, not all; method: immunoSEQ multiplex PCR. The sample contains approximately 19,000 clones, more than 65% of which appear only once. Sequencing used PBMCs, obtained 14 days after transplant. The origin of the receptors is a human patient who received an intestinal transplant, so some T cells may come from the graft donor.

V gene TRBV30 combines with J gene TRBJ2-7; either TRBD1 or TRBD2 may supply D (5 bases each). Germline V CDR1 and CDR2: GTSNPN, SVGIG (reference sequence). There are 14 residues in the CDR3. Trimming stripped 4 bases from V and 5 bases from J, with 18 bases between. For the CDR3, the DNA is TGTGCCTGGATAGCGAGGGGCCTAGGTAACGAGCAGTACTTC. Amino acids: CAWIARGLGNEQYF.

The sample holds a few counts of this clone. This sequence joins TRBV4-1 and TRBJ2-1, with a tentative D call TRBD2 (6 bases). Between the trimmed V and J ends, which lost 1 base and 6 bases, there was a span of 13 bases. This CDR3 contains 15 residues. Germline CDR1 and CDR2: MGHRA and YSYEKL. CDR3 DNA sequence: TGCGCCAGCAGCCAAGGGCCCCGGGGAGGCAATGAGCAGTTCTTC. It specifies CASSQGPRGGNEQFF.

The chain uses TRBV7-3 and TRBJ1-5, with a tentative D call TRBD1 (6 bases). V lost 2 bases and J lost 3, with 8 bases in between. The CDR3 extends over 14 amino acids. Germline V gives CDR1 SGHTA, CDR2 FQGTGA. The CDR3 spells CASSLGTNNQPQHF. CDR3 DNA sequence: TGTGCCAGCAGCTTAGGGACAAACAATCAGCCCCAGCATTTT.

This sequence joins TRBV7-2 and TRBJ1-2; the D is unclear. V was shortened by 3 bases and J by 2 bases, with 10 bases between the two germline ends. Germline assignment: CDR1 SGHTA and CDR2 FQGNSA. This CDR3 contains 14 residues. This CDR3 reads CASSFLDGNYGYTF. DNA for the CDR3: TGTGCCAGCAGCTTTTTAGACGGGAACTATGGCTACACCTTC.

The gene calls are TRBV27 and TRBJ2-5, with 13 bases lining up with TRBD2. This CDR3 contains 15 residues. Losses at the gene ends were 5 bases for V and 5 bases for J; bases not matched to a gene: 5. CDR1 is MNHEY, CDR2 SMNVEV, per germline (reference sequence). CDR3 sequence: CASSRGTSGAETQYF. For the CDR3, the DNA is TGTGCCAGCAGTCGCGGGACTAGCGGGGCGGAGACCCAGTACTTC.

Here the CDR3 DNA reads TGCAGCGTTGATGAGGCGTCGACAGGGGTGAACACTGAAGCTTTCTTT. Translating it yields CSVDEASTGVNTEAFF. The rearrangement uses TRBV29-1 and TRBJ1-1; TRBD1 aligns across 8 bases. Looked up from germline, CDR1 is SQVTM and CDR2 is ANQGSEA. Trimming at V came to 3 bases and at J to 0 bases, leaving 9 bases not matched to a gene. The CDR3 is made up of 16 amino acids.

The chain uses TRBV28 and TRBJ2-7, with 11 bases aligning to TRBD2. CDR1 is MDHEN, CDR2 SYDVKM, per germline. Germline trimming cut 3 bases from V and 2 bases from J; bases unmatched to any gene: 6. This CDR3 has 16 residues. CDR3: CASSLSELAGAYEQYF. The CDR3 DNA reads TGTGCCAGCAGTTTGAGTGAACTAGCGGGGGCCTACGAGCAGTACTTC.

The chain carries TRBV7-9 and TRBJ2-7; D ambiguous. This CDR3 has 13 residues. Per germline, CDR1 SEHNR and CDR2 FQNEAQ (reference sequence). Trimming removed 1 base at V and 4 bases at J, with 8 bases between. The DNA for the CDR3 is TGTGCCAGCAGCTTAGAATCCAGTTACGAGCAGTACTTC. Amino acids: CASSLESSYEQYF.

The sample holds a few counts of this clone. The chain employs TRBV27 and TRBJ2-7, with TRBD1 matching over 8 bases. The CDR3 extends over 14 amino acids. The V gene end was trimmed by 6 bases and the J gene end by 0 bases; junction bases not matched to a gene: 4. Germline lookup yields CDR1 MNHEY and CDR2 SMNVEV (reference sequence). The CDR3 loop is CASRLTGGSYEQYF. The CDR3 coding sequence is TGTGCCAGCAGGCTAACAGGGGGCTCCTACGAGCAGTACTTC.

This rearrangement joins TRBV11-3 to TRBJ1-4; TRBD1 is a possible D gene (5 bases). Germline CDR1 and CDR2: SGHNT and YENEEA. The CDR3 sequence is 16 residues long. V gave up 6 bases and J gave up 3 bases, with 17 bases separating them. The CDR3, as DNA: TGTGCCAGCAGACTTTCCCCCGGGGGTCCTAATGAAAAACTGTTTTTT. Translation gives CASRLSPGGPNEKLFF.

The V call is TRBV12-2, the J call TRBJ1-1; the D segment call TRBD1 is taken from the table without a DNA check. TRBV12-2 is tagged as a pseudogene. The CDR3 runs 17 residues. CDR3 coding DNA: TGTGCAAGTCGCTTAAGGGGATCGCAGGGGATGAACACTGAAGCTTTCTTT. It translates to CASRLRGSQGMNTEAFF.

J is TRBJ2-5 and V is TRBV28, with TRBD2 as a possible D gene (6 bases). Germline values: CDR1 MDHEN, CDR2 SYDVKM. Between the trimmed V and J ends, which lost 6 bases and 7 bases, there was a span of 15 bases. The CDR3 has 13 residues. CDR3 bases: TGTGCCAGCAGCAAAGCGGGCTCGGGGACCCAGTACTTC. Its translation: CASSKAGSGTQYF.